These 12 T cell receptor beta chains share one sample of origin, sequenced in a study of T cells expressing NK-cell markers. Following a re-call of the 5' RACE reads, TCRdb has one entry per CDR3 protein and lacks DNA. The sample holds some 500,000 distinct CDR3 sequences. Sequenced: blood T cells: a sorted CD56 or NKG2C T cell subset, CD4+ or CD8+ T cells, or bulk PBMC T cells (not recorded which). These receptors were collected from a woman aged 50 to 60 in good health.

The gene calls are TRBV15 and TRBJ1-4; TCRdb designates TRBD1, a call that cannot be tested without DNA. The germline gives CDR1 LNHNV, CDR2 YYDKDF (reference sequence). The CDR3 consists of 16 residues. This chain's CDR3 is CATSRELHRANEKLFF.

The rearrangement uses TRBV6-2 or TRBV6-3 and TRBJ1-2; the TCRdb call, TRBD1, lacks DNA for checking. The CDR3 is 14 amino acids. Looked up from germline, CDR1 is MNHEY and CDR2 is SVGEGT. The CDR3 is CASSYSRQGDGYTF.

The chain employs TRBV12-3 or TRBV12-4 and TRBJ2-1; TCRdb's D gene call, TRBD1, goes unchecked for lack of DNA. The CDR3 spans 16 residues. The CDR3 here is CASSLSYAGRYNEQFF.

The CDR3: CAWKEPSSYEQYF. The V gene is TRBV30, the J gene TRBJ2-7. This CDR3 region has 13 residues. CDR1 and CDR2 from the germline V gene are GTSNPN and SVGIG (reference sequence).

The genes are TRBV20-1 and TRBJ2-7; the D call from TCRdb, TRBD2, cannot be confirmed without DNA. The CDR3 runs 19 residues. From germline, CDR1 is DFQATT and CDR2 SNEGSKA (reference sequence). The CDR3 loop is CSARDARLAGRPVTYEQYF.

The gene calls are TRBV12-3 or TRBV12-4 and TRBJ2-3; the D gene TCRdb calls, TRBD1, cannot be checked with no DNA. This CDR3 comprises 15 residues. CDR3 amino acids: CASSLDQGGVDTQYF.

The chain links TRBV4-1 to TRBJ1-2; lacking DNA, the TRBD1 call made by TCRdb goes unchecked. This CDR3 comprises 15 residues. CDR1 and CDR2 (germline): MGHRA, YSYEKL. The CDR3 is CASSPQSSWDYGYTF.

The rearrangement links TRBV10-3 to TRBJ2-5; no DNA is available, so the TRBD2 call from TCRdb remains unchecked. Germline V gives CDR1 ENHRY, CDR2 SYGVKD. The CDR3 is 15 amino acids. The CDR3 sequence is CAISGSSGSRETQYF.

The gene calls are TRBV11-2 and TRBJ2-2; TCRdb picks TRBD1, but there is no DNA to check that call. The CDR3 consists of 17 residues. Per germline, CDR1 SGHAT and CDR2 FQNNGV. CDR3 protein: CASSSPRGVGKAGELFF.

This rearrangement joins TRBV11-1 to TRBJ2-1; the TCRdb call, TRBD1, lacks DNA for checking. CDR3 size: 14 residues. Germline V gives CDR1 SGHAT, CDR2 FQDESV (reference sequence). Here the CDR3 reads CASSLGDNYNEQFF.

The chain carries TRBV11-2 and TRBJ1-2; TCRdb proposes TRBD1, but this gene call is untestable without DNA. Germline assignment: CDR1 SGHAT and CDR2 FQNNGV. CDR3 length: 12 amino acids. The CDR3 is CASTLTGVRVTF. Full variable domain (remainder filled in from reference TRBV11-2 and TRBJ1-2): EAGVAQSPRYKIIEKRQSVAFWCNPISGHATLYWYQQILGQGPKLLIQFQNNGVVDDSQLPKDRFSAERLKGVDSTLKIQPAKLEDSAVYLCASTLTGVRVTFGSGTRLTVV.

The V call is TRBV30, the J call TRBJ2-4; TCRdb's assignment of TRBD1 cannot be checked, as there is no DNA. The CDR3 consists of 16 residues. Germline CDR1 GTSNPN, CDR2 SVGIG (reference sequence). The CDR3: CAWSVRGVSYGNIQYF.